This is a list of T cell receptor beta chains from one sample in a study of breast tumors, draining lymph nodes, adjacent tissues. From the multiplex PCR reads, TCRdb called clonotypes with MiXCR, one entry per CDR3 protein. Of about 21,000 distinct CDR3 sequences in the sample, 41% were seen once. Sequenced material: breast tumor tissue. These receptors came from a female donor with breast cancer. Some clones in this sample may be carry-over from other donors' samples. The CDR3 runs from the conserved cysteine through the conserved F or W. Each record gives: J gene, clone size, V gene, D gene, CDR3 protein, CDR3 DNA. A D gene is named only where the DNA matches it firmly. The size field is filled for only some rows; it gives once, few, many or a size class.

>TRBJ2-7|NA|TRBV10-3|NA
CASGRGSNEQYF
TGTGCCTCAGGAAGGGGTTCGAACGAGCAGTACTTC
>TRBJ2-5|NA|TRBV10-1|TRBD1
CASSETGAETQYF
TGCGCCAGCAGTGAAACAGGGGCAGAGACCCAGTACTTC
>TRBJ1-2|many|TRBV7-6|TRBD1
CASSKDRRLGDGYPF
TGTGCCAGCTCAAAGGACAGGCGATTGGGGGATGGCTACCCCTTC
>TRBJ2-7|NA|TRBV6-2/TRBV6-3|NA
CASSYKATYEQYF
TGTGCCAGCAGTTACAAAGCCACCTACGAGCAGTACTTC
>TRBJ2-3|NA|TRBV5-1|TRBD2
CASSLTLSGSSADTQYF
TGCGCCAGCAGCTTAACTCTTAGCGGGAGCTCGGCAGATACGCAGTATTTT
>TRBJ1-2|many|TRBV11-2|NA
CASSTAGSRYGYTF
TGTGCCAGCAGCACGGCCGGGTCACGCTATGGCTACACCTTC
>TRBJ1-2|many|TRBV4-1|NA
CASSQDLNDNSERVYGYTF
TGCGCCAGCAGCCAGGACCTAAACGATAATTCCGAAAGGGTCTATGGCTACACCTTC
>TRBJ2-7|NA|TRBV18|TRBD2
CASSSGGRAYEQYF
TGTGCCAGCTCATCGGGCGGGAGAGCCTACGAGCAGTACTTC
>TRBJ2-3|NA|TRBV5-1|TRBD2
CASSLGGGGADTQYF
TGCGCCAGCAGCTTGGGTGGCGGGGGGGCAGATACGCAGTATTTT
>TRBJ2-5|NA|TRBV20-1|NA
CSGGRGETQYF
TGCAGTGGAGGGCGGGGTGAGACCCAGTACTTC
>TRBJ2-5|many|TRBV20-1|TRBD2
CSARDRVAGVIKETQYF
TGCAGTGCTAGAGATAGGGTAGCGGGGGTCATAAAAGAGACCCAGTACTTC